This is a list of T cell receptor beta chains from one sample in a study of blood T cells in healthy people across ages. TCRdb redid the calling of the 5' RACE reads with MiXCR, one entry per CDR3 protein. The repertoire holds fewer than 950,000 distinct CDR3 sequences, about 55% seen once, with around 41% in the top ten. Sequencing used blood. Receptors were obtained from a man older than 75 in good health. CDR3s include the opening cysteine and the closing phenylalanine or tryptophan. The order of the fields is D gene, V gene, J gene, clone size, CDR3 protein, CDR3 DNA. D genes are given only for firm matches. Clone size, where shown, is once, few, many, or a class for clones that have expanded.

d_gene: TRBD1; v_gene: TRBV10-3; j_gene: TRBJ2-7; abundance: -; CDR3aa: CAISKGQGPGYEQYF; CDR3nt: TGTGCTATCAGCAAGGGACAGGGGCCAGGCTACGAGCAGTACTTC
d_gene: -; v_gene: TRBV29-1; j_gene: TRBJ2-5; abundance: few; CDR3aa: CSVGTTQETQYF; CDR3nt: TGCAGCGTTGGCACTACTCAAGAGACCCAGTACTTC
d_gene: -; v_gene: TRBV11-3; j_gene: TRBJ2-1; abundance: -; CDR3aa: CASSPTGVSGNKQFF; CDR3nt: TGTGCCAGCAGCCCGACTGGCGTCTCGGGGAATAAGCAGTTCTTC
d_gene: -; v_gene: TRBV6-2/TRBV6-3; j_gene: TRBJ1-1; abundance: -; CDR3aa: CASSYSRQYGAFF; CDR3nt: TGTGCCAGCAGTTACTCACGACAGTACGGAGCTTTCTTT
d_gene: -; v_gene: TRBV28; j_gene: TRBJ1-2; abundance: -; CDR3aa: CASRPATAGRYGYTF; CDR3nt: TGTGCCAGCAGGCCCGCTACTGCAGGGCGCTATGGCTACACCTTC
d_gene: -; v_gene: TRBV12-3/TRBV12-4; j_gene: TRBJ2-3; abundance: few; CDR3aa: CASSLGSGRHRYAYF; CDR3nt: TGTGCCAGCAGTTTAGGGTCAGGGAGACACAGATACGCGTATTTT
d_gene: -; v_gene: TRBV4-2; j_gene: TRBJ2-1; abundance: once; CDR3aa: CASSQELGFNEQFF; CDR3nt: TGTGCCAGCAGCCAGGAACTAGGATTCAATGAGCAGTTCTTC
d_gene: -; v_gene: TRBV6-5; j_gene: TRBJ2-1; abundance: -; CDR3aa: CASSFLPQGNEQFF; CDR3nt: TGTGCCAGCAGTTTTTTGCCTCAGGGCAATGAGCAGTTCTTC
d_gene: -; v_gene: TRBV7-2; j_gene: TRBJ1-5; abundance: -; CDR3aa: CASSLRDTSNQPQHF; CDR3nt: TGTGCCAGCAGCTTAAGGGACACCAGCAATCAGCCCCAGCATTTT
d_gene: TRBD2; v_gene: TRBV20-1; j_gene: TRBJ2-1; abundance: -; CDR3aa: CSAREQKRGLYNEQFF; CDR3nt: TGCAGTGCTAGAGAACAGAAGCGGGGTCTTTACAATGAGCAGTTCTTC
d_gene: TRBD2; v_gene: TRBV3-1; j_gene: TRBJ2-7; abundance: few; CDR3aa: CASSPYSGILPYEQYF; CDR3nt: TGTGCCAGCAGCCCCTATAGCGGGATCCTTCCCTACGAGCAGTACTTC
d_gene: -; v_gene: TRBV27; j_gene: TRBJ2-7; abundance: -; CDR3aa: CASSQGGLTSYEQYF; CDR3nt: TGTGCCAGCAGTCAGGGGGGGCTGACCTCCTACGAGCAGTACTTC
d_gene: TRBD2; v_gene: TRBV29-1; j_gene: TRBJ2-7; abundance: few; CDR3aa: CSVGNPSGRAEEQYF; CDR3nt: TGCAGCGTTGGAAACCCTAGCGGGAGGGCCGAGGAGCAGTACTTC
d_gene: -; v_gene: TRBV2; j_gene: TRBJ2-7; abundance: -; CDR3aa: CASSDTPAIHEQYF; CDR3nt: TGTGCCAGCAGTGATACGCCAGCGATCCACGAGCAGTACTTC
d_gene: -; v_gene: TRBV14; j_gene: TRBJ2-2; abundance: -; CDR3aa: CASSQGTGRHTGELFF; CDR3nt: TGTGCCAGCAGCCAAGGAACAGGGCGCCACACCGGGGAGCTGTTTTTT
d_gene: TRBD1; v_gene: TRBV28; j_gene: TRBJ2-5; abundance: -; CDR3aa: CASSPGTGREQYF; CDR3nt: TGTGCCAGCAGTCCAGGGACAGGGAGGGAGCAGTACTTC
d_gene: -; v_gene: TRBV7-2; j_gene: TRBJ1-1; abundance: many; CDR3aa: CASSLPGWLLGTEAFF; CDR3nt: TGTGCCAGCAGCTTGCCCGGGTGGCTATTGGGCACTGAAGCTTTCTTT
d_gene: TRBD2; v_gene: TRBV7-2; j_gene: TRBJ2-1; abundance: few; CDR3aa: CASSSAPSGYNEQFF; CDR3nt: TGTGCCAGCAGCTCGGCCCCTAGCGGATACAATGAGCAGTTCTTC
d_gene: -; v_gene: TRBV29-1; j_gene: TRBJ2-3; abundance: -; CDR3aa: CSVLVEGLDTQYF; CDR3nt: TGCAGCGTCCTAGTTGAGGGGTTAGATACGCAGTATTTT
d_gene: -; v_gene: TRBV6-1; j_gene: TRBJ2-4; abundance: -; CDR3aa: CASRRAYSPGVTKNIQYF; CDR3nt: TGTGCCAGCAGAAGGGCCTACTCGCCCGGGGTTACCAAAAACATTCAGTACTTC
d_gene: TRBD1; v_gene: TRBV20-1; j_gene: TRBJ2-2; abundance: -; CDR3aa: CSARQAGTGLTGELFF; CDR3nt: TGCAGTGCTAGACAGGCCGGGACAGGGTTAACCGGGGAGCTGTTTTTT
d_gene: TRBD2; v_gene: TRBV5-1; j_gene: TRBJ2-1; abundance: -; CDR3aa: CASSLGPPSSGHLKEQFF; CDR3nt: TGCGCCAGCAGCTTGGGCCCTCCTTCTAGCGGCCACTTAAAAGAGCAGTTCTTC
d_gene: -; v_gene: TRBV29-1; j_gene: TRBJ2-5; abundance: -; CDR3aa: CSVGGLGGGGDEQYF; CDR3nt: TGCAGCGTTGGGGGTTTAGGGGGGGGTGGCGATGAGCAGTACTTC
d_gene: -; v_gene: TRBV10-3; j_gene: TRBJ1-3; abundance: -; CDR3aa: CAPESPTGSGNTIYF; CDR3nt: TGTGCCCCAGAGTCCCCGACAGGCTCTGGAAACACCATATATTTT
d_gene: -; v_gene: TRBV7-9; j_gene: TRBJ1-6; abundance: -; CDR3aa: CASSPLSQAGSPLHF; CDR3nt: TGTGCCAGCAGCCCGCTGAGCCAGGCCGGGTCACCCCTCCACTTT
d_gene: -; v_gene: TRBV20-1; j_gene: TRBJ2-1; abundance: -; CDR3aa: CSAEQGEQFF; CDR3nt: TGCAGTGCCGAACAAGGTGAGCAGTTCTTC
d_gene: TRBD2; v_gene: TRBV9; j_gene: TRBJ2-7; abundance: -; CDR3aa: CASSATSGSLYEQYF; CDR3nt: TGTGCCAGCAGCGCGACTAGCGGATCGCTTTACGAGCAGTACTTC
d_gene: -; v_gene: TRBV18; j_gene: TRBJ2-5; abundance: -; CDR3aa: CASSPLRLGVAQYF; CDR3nt: TGTGCCAGCTCGCCGCTGAGACTGGGGGTCGCCCAGTACTTC
d_gene: TRBD1; v_gene: TRBV20-1; j_gene: TRBJ1-5; abundance: -; CDR3aa: CSAREGQGINQPQHF; CDR3nt: TGCAGTGCTAGGGAAGGACAGGGAATAAATCAGCCCCAGCATTTT
d_gene: -; v_gene: TRBV9; j_gene: TRBJ1-1; abundance: -; CDR3aa: CASSVAGGANTEAFF; CDR3nt: TGTGCCAGCAGCGTAGCGGGGGGAGCTAACACTGAAGCTTTCTTT
d_gene: -; v_gene: TRBV2; j_gene: TRBJ2-3; abundance: -; CDR3aa: CASRRNPTDTQYF; CDR3nt: TGTGCCAGCAGAAGGAACCCCACAGATACGCAGTATTTT
d_gene: -; v_gene: TRBV2; j_gene: TRBJ2-7; abundance: few; CDR3aa: CASRGTLLYEQYF; CDR3nt: TGTGCCAGCAGAGGGACCTTGCTTTACGAGCAGTACTTC
d_gene: -; v_gene: TRBV6-5; j_gene: TRBJ1-2; abundance: -; CDR3aa: CASSPSLRQNYGYTF; CDR3nt: TGTGCCAGCAGCCCATCTTTGAGACAGAACTATGGCTACACCTTC
d_gene: TRBD1; v_gene: TRBV27; j_gene: TRBJ2-7; abundance: -; CDR3aa: CASGLTGTGKHEQYF; CDR3nt: TGTGCCAGCGGTTTAACCGGGACAGGGAAGCACGAGCAGTACTTC
d_gene: -; v_gene: TRBV10-1; j_gene: TRBJ1-6; abundance: -; CDR3aa: CASSDPSDRNSPLHF; CDR3nt: TGCGCCAGCAGTGACCCAAGCGACAGGAATTCACCCCTCCACTTT
d_gene: -; v_gene: TRBV20-1; j_gene: TRBJ2-1; abundance: -; CDR3aa: CSARGGTSSSYNEQFF; CDR3nt: TGCAGTGCTAGAGGTGGGACTTCAAGCTCCTACAATGAGCAGTTCTTC
d_gene: -; v_gene: TRBV20-1; j_gene: TRBJ2-7; abundance: -; CDR3aa: CSARGPSPYEQYF; CDR3nt: TGCAGTGCTAGAGGTCCTAGCCCCTACGAGCAGTACTTC
d_gene: -; v_gene: TRBV21-1; j_gene: TRBJ2-5; abundance: few; CDR3aa: CASSPRQGNQETQYF; CDR3nt: TGTGCCAGCAGCCCCCGACAGGGAAATCAAGAGACCCAGTACTTC
d_gene: -; v_gene: TRBV10-3; j_gene: TRBJ1-5; abundance: few; CDR3aa: CAIRRSAGDSNQPQHF; CDR3nt: TGTGCCATCAGGCGGTCGGCAGGGGATAGCAATCAGCCCCAGCATTTT
d_gene: -; v_gene: TRBV5-1; j_gene: TRBJ2-1; abundance: -; CDR3aa: CASSNLATYNEQFF; CDR3nt: TGCGCCAGCAGCAATCTAGCGACTTACAATGAGCAGTTCTTC
d_gene: TRBD1; v_gene: TRBV7-2; j_gene: TRBJ1-2; abundance: -; CDR3aa: CASSSGQGYTF; CDR3nt: TGTGCCAGCAGCTCGGGACAGGGCTACACCTTC
d_gene: -; v_gene: TRBV5-6; j_gene: TRBJ1-5; abundance: -; CDR3aa: CASSQGAGNQPQHF; CDR3nt: TGTGCCAGCAGCCAGGGAGCTGGGAATCAGCCCCAGCATTTT
d_gene: TRBD1; v_gene: TRBV14; j_gene: TRBJ2-1; abundance: -; CDR3aa: CASSQMGDSAYNEQFF; CDR3nt: TGTGCCAGCAGCCAAATGGGGGACAGCGCCTACAATGAGCAGTTCTTC
d_gene: -; v_gene: TRBV10-3; j_gene: TRBJ2-7; abundance: few; CDR3aa: CAISRSGTLSYEQYF; CDR3nt: TGTGCCATCAGCCGGTCGGGGACGCTTTCCTACGAGCAGTACTTC
d_gene: -; v_gene: TRBV5-1; j_gene: TRBJ2-5; abundance: -; CDR3aa: CASSLVGELRETQYF; CDR3nt: TGCGCCAGCAGCTTGGTAGGGGAACTGAGGGAGACCCAGTACTTC
d_gene: -; v_gene: TRBV5-1; j_gene: TRBJ2-4; abundance: few; CDR3aa: CASRAVSGNIQYF; CDR3nt: TGCGCCAGCAGAGCGGTGTCCGGTAACATTCAGTACTTC
d_gene: -; v_gene: TRBV25-1; j_gene: TRBJ2-5; abundance: few; CDR3aa: CASSEGQRGEETQYF; CDR3nt: TGTGCCAGCAGTGAAGGTCAGCGAGGGGAAGAGACCCAGTACTTC
d_gene: -; v_gene: TRBV20-1; j_gene: TRBJ2-7; abundance: -; CDR3aa: CSASPTFLFFFYEQYF; CDR3nt: TGCAGTGCTAGCCCTACGTTTCTTTTTTTCTTCTACGAGCAGTACTTC
d_gene: -; v_gene: TRBV5-6; j_gene: TRBJ2-3; abundance: -; CDR3aa: CASSFPDRSPTDTQYF; CDR3nt: TGTGCCAGCAGCTTCCCCGACAGGTCCCCCACAGATACGCAGTATTTT
d_gene: -; v_gene: TRBV6-5; j_gene: TRBJ1-2; abundance: few; CDR3aa: CASSSGPKYDGYTF; CDR3nt: TGTGCCAGCAGTTCCGGGCCGAAATACGACGGCTACACCTTC
d_gene: -; v_gene: TRBV29-1; j_gene: TRBJ1-4; abundance: -; CDR3aa: CSVEVDGPLFF; CDR3nt: TGCAGCGTTGAGGTGGACGGCCCGCTGTTTTTT